The T cell receptor (beta chain) described here comes from a study of T-cell memory formation after mild COVID-19. Regarding the study as a whole: Confirmation of SARS-CoV-2 specificity was lacking for second-wave clones peaking day 37. Among CD4+ contracting clones, most were CM and EM, and CD8+ ones EMRA.

Libraries for TCRalpha and TCRbeta carried sample barcodes and unique molecular identifiers via 5'RACE. TCRdb re-derived calls from the 5' RACE reads in MiXCR, one entry per CDR3 protein. The profile shows around 450,000 distinct CDR3 sequences, 24% of them singletons. Between the trimmed V and J ends, which lost 4 bases and 3 bases, there was a span of 10 bases. Germline V gene lookup returns CDR1 SGHKS and CDR2 YYEKEE (reference sequence). This CDR3 is 14 amino acids long. Regarding this clonotype: What it binds is not known.

The rearrangement joins TRBV5-5 to TRBJ2-2; D is unresolved. The sequenced sample consisted of PBMCs or a T cell subset sorted from them (not recorded which). The receptor was isolated from an adult woman who had mild COVID-19 (a few samples of this study predate the infection). Cell type and time point are not known. CDR3 residues: CASSRLRDTGELFF. As DNA, the CDR3 is TGTGCCAGCAGCCGCTTAAGGGACACCGGGGAGCTGTTTTTT. The variable domain in full, with the rest retrieved from reference TRBV5-5 and TRBJ2-2, is DAGVTQSPTHLIKTRGQQVTLRCSPISGHKSVSWYQQVLGQGPQFIFQYYEKEERGRGNFPDRFSARQFPNYSSELNVNALLLGDSALYLCASSRLRDTGELFFGEGSRLTVL.